The source of this T cell receptor (beta chain) is a study of cytomegalovirus exposure and HLA in healthy donors. Study findings and constraints: A missense variant in DCLRE1C was later tied to TCR beta V- and J-gene trimming.

Both 60 Vbeta primers and 13 Jbeta primers went into the PCR. As handled by the study authors: Later analysis identified tens of millions of unique TCR beta chains, 10 million to 12 million shared. Libraries were prepared by immunoSEQ multiplex PCR; TCRdb keeps only in-frame clonotypes and omits some of them. V and J calls plus clone size are reproduced from that table; the DNA served to infer D and trimming. The sample table sets out approximately 40,000 clones. Healthy bone marrow donors made up the donors. The length of the CDR3 is 14 residues. Deletions cut 0 bases from V and 4 bases from J, with 8 bases between. The germline V gene encodes CDR1 SGHDT and CDR2 YYEEEE. For this clone: What it recognizes is unknown.

V usage is TRBV5-6 and J usage is TRBJ2-1, with D unclear. The clonotype was recovered from a woman in her thirties in good health and CMV-seronegative. The sample consisted of PBMCs. In DNA form, the CDR3 reads TGTGCCAGCAGCTTGGGGTCTACTTACAATGAGCAGTTCTTC. This gives the protein CASSLGSTYNEQFF.